These T cell receptor beta chains were read from a single sample in a study of beta chain features in type 1 diabetes. This table comes from immunoSEQ multiplex PCR, and its TCRdb copy is limited to in-frame clones, with some not included. The data hold around 250,000 clones, with 14% observed a single time. Sequenced sample: naive CD4+ T cells from blood. Receptors originate from a man aged 25 to 45 with type 1 diabetes. The CDR3 runs from the conserved cysteine through the conserved F or W. D genes are given only for firm matches. The size field is filled for only some rows; it gives once, few, many or a size class.

TRBV29-1	TRBJ2-3	.	.	TGCAGCGTTGTGAAAGCCGCTAGCACAGATACGCAGTATTTT	CSVVKAASTDTQYF
TRBV5-1	TRBJ2-6	few	.	TGCGCCAGCAGCAGCCCCCTTCCTGGGGCCAACGTCCTGACTTTC	CASSSPLPGANVLTF
TRBV30	TRBJ1-2	few	.	TGTGCCTGGAGTGTAAGGTCCGGGTCCCTATATGGCTACACCTTC	CAWSVRSGSLYGYTF
TRBV29-1	TRBJ2-3	few	.	TGCAGCTCTCGAGGGGGATCAGATACGCAGTATTTT	CSSRGGSDTQYF
TRBV28	TRBJ2-1	.	.	TGTGCCAGCAGTTGGTCACTCCCCAATGAGCAGTTCTTC	CASSWSLPNEQFF
TRBV5-1	TRBJ1-2	.	.	TGCGCCAGCAGCTTAAGGGCAGGGAACTATGGCTACACCTTC	CASSLRAGNYGYTF
TRBV6-1	TRBJ1-5	.	.	TGTGCCAGCAGTGAGGGGAGGAGGGACCAGCCCCAGCATTTT	CASSEGRRDQPQHF
TRBV5-6	TRBJ2-3	few	TRBD1	TGTGCCAGCAGCCGGGACAGGGCGGGCACAGATACGCAGTATTTT	CASSRDRAGTDTQYF
TRBV2	TRBJ2-2	few	.	TGTGCCAGCAGTGAAGCTGCGCAGGGATTGGGCGGGGAGCTGTTTTTT	CASSEAAQGLGGELFF
TRBV9	TRBJ2-7	few	TRBD1	TGTGCCAGCAGCGCGACGGAACAGGGGTCCTCCTACGAGCAGTACTTC	CASSATEQGSSYEQYF
TRBV9	TRBJ1-2	few	TRBD1	TGTGCCAGCAGCGTAGCCGGGACAGGGGGCGACTACACCTTC	CASSVAGTGGDYTF
TRBV2	TRBJ1-5	.	.	TGTGCCAGCAGGTTGCGGCAGCCCCAGCATTTT	CASRLRQPQHF
TRBV4-1	TRBJ1-2	few	TRBD1	TGCGCCAGCAGCCAAGGAAGAGGGGGCAACTATGGCTACACCTTC	CASSQGRGGNYGYTF
TRBV7-6	TRBJ1-4	.	.	TGTGCCAGCAGCTTTGCGGGGGCCGGGAATAATGAAAAACTGTTTTTT	CASSFAGAGNNEKLFF
TRBV29-1	TRBJ1-2	.	.	TGCAGCGTTGAAGGATACGATCGGTCTGGCTACACCTTC	CSVEGYDRSGYTF
TRBV25-1	TRBJ2-3	.	TRBD2	TGTGCCAGCAGTGTAACTAGCGGTAGCACAGATACGCAGTATTTT	CASSVTSGSTDTQYF
TRBV5-1	TRBJ2-5	few	TRBD2	TGCGCCAGCAGCTTGATTGACCGGGAGGCCCAGTACTTC	CASSLIDREAQYF
TRBV9	TRBJ1-1	few	.	TGTGCCAGCAGCGTAGTTAGCTCAGCTGAAGCTTTCTTT	CASSVVSSAEAFF
TRBV27	TRBJ2-7	.	.	TGTGCCAGCAGTTTCCCTGACACATACGAGCAGTACTTC	CASSFPDTYEQYF
TRBV30	TRBJ1-1	few	.	TGTGCCTGGAGTGTGGGCAGCTTGAACACTGAAGCTTTCTTT	CAWSVGSLNTEAFF
TRBV7-6	TRBJ1-6	few	.	TGTGCCAGCAGCCCAGGAGCCAGGGACTATAATTCACCCCTCCACTTT	CASSPGARDYNSPLHF
TRBV15	TRBJ1-5	few	TRBD1	TGTGCCACCAGCGGGTTTCTAGGACAGGGGAATCAGCCCCAGCATTTT	CATSGFLGQGNQPQHF
TRBV19	TRBJ2-7	few	.	TGTGCCAGTAGTATCGAGGCGGGATTCTCCTACGAGCAGTACTTC	CASSIEAGFSYEQYF
TRBV28	TRBJ1-1	.	.	TGTGCCAGCAGTTTTGGTATGAAGGGGTTGTGGTTAGGGAACACTGAAGCTTTCTTT	CASSFGMKGLWLGNTEAFF
TRBV6-5	TRBJ2-1	.	.	TGTGCCAGCAGAGCACCGGGACAAGGCAATGAGCAGTTCTTC	CASRAPGQGNEQFF
TRBV13	TRBJ2-7	few	.	TGTGCCAGCAGCTTAAGCAAAAGATCCTACGAGCAGTACTTC	CASSLSKRSYEQYF
TRBV7-9	TRBJ2-5	.	.	TGTGCCAGCAGCTTGACAACGGTCGGAGAGACCCAGTACTTC	CASSLTTVGETQYF
TRBV20-1	TRBJ2-3	few	.	TGCAGTGCTAGGGGCTCAGATACGCAGTATTTT	CSARGSDTQYF
TRBV18	TRBJ1-5	few	.	TGTGCCAGCTCACCGACCAGGAATCAGCCCCAGCATTTT	CASSPTRNQPQHF
TRBV7-9	TRBJ2-3	.	.	TGTGCCAGCAGCTCCCTTCTAGGCACAGATACGCAGTATTTT	CASSSLLGTDTQYF
TRBV5-1	TRBJ2-3	few	TRBD2	TGCGCCAGCAGAACCGTCGGACTAGCGGGGGGCACAGATACGCAGTATTTT	CASRTVGLAGGTDTQYF
TRBV5-6	TRBJ2-7	few	TRBD1	TGTGCCAGCAGCAAGGGACAGCCCTCCTACGAGCAGTACTTC	CASSKGQPSYEQYF
TRBV7-9	TRBJ2-1	few	TRBD2	TGTGCCAGCAGCTCTCCGGGTAGCGGGGGGCCCGATGAGCAGTTCTTC	CASSSPGSGGPDEQFF
TRBV27	TRBJ1-2	few	.	TGTGCCAGCAGCTTTACCGGGGGACGGGTAGTCTATGGCTACACCTTC	CASSFTGGRVVYGYTF
TRBV10-3	TRBJ2-5	.	.	TGTGCCATCAGTGAGTCCGGGGTGCAAGAGACCCAGTACTTC	CAISESGVQETQYF
TRBV2	TRBJ2-2	.	TRBD1	TGTGCCAGCAGTGAAGCGAAAGGGGACAGGGGGAACACCGGGGAGCTGTTTTTT	CASSEAKGDRGNTGELFF
TRBV5-1	TRBJ1-2	.	.	TGCGCCAGCAGCTTGGGTGTCCCCAGGCGAAACTATGGCTACACCTTC	CASSLGVPRRNYGYTF
TRBV13	TRBJ2-1	few	TRBD2	TGTGCCAGCAGCTTATCACTAGCGGGAGCTTTGGCCCACAATGAGCAGTTCTTC	CASSLSLAGALAHNEQFF
TRBV6-5	TRBJ2-7	.	TRBD2	TGTGCCAGCAGTTCAGGACTAGCGGGGACCTACGAGCAGTACTTC	CASSSGLAGTYEQYF
TRBV18	TRBJ1-5	few	.	TGTGCCAGCTCACCAGATAGTAATCAGCCCCAGCATTTT	CASSPDSNQPQHF
TRBV2	TRBJ2-5	few	TRBD2	TGTGCCAGCAGGGGACTAGCGGGGATCGTGGGCTCGGGGACCCAGTACTTC	CASRGLAGIVGSGTQYF
TRBV5-1	TRBJ2-3	few	TRBD2	TGCGCCAGCAGCTTGGCGAGGGAGGGCCTAGATACGCAGTATTTT	CASSLAREGLDTQYF
TRBV5-6	TRBJ1-4	.	.	TGTGCCAGCAGCTTCCGGGACTATCAGGAAAAACTGTTTTTT	CASSFRDYQEKLFF
TRBV7-2	TRBJ2-5	few	.	TGTGCCAGCAGCTTCCTTGGTAACACCCAAGAGACCCAGTACTTC	CASSFLGNTQETQYF
TRBV7-2	TRBJ1-1	.	.	TGTGCCAGCAGCTTGTATCAGGGGAGCACTGAAGCTTTCTTT	CASSLYQGSTEAFF
TRBV18	TRBJ2-1	few	.	TGTGCCAGCTCCCTCTCGGCTAGCATCGGGGAGCAGTTCTTC	CASSLSASIGEQFF
TRBV11-2	TRBJ2-2	.	.	TGTGCCAGCAGCGAGAGTACCGGGGAGCTGTTTTTT	CASSESTGELFF
TRBV4-1	TRBJ2-7	.	TRBD1	TGCGCCAGCAGCCAAGGACAGGGGACAGTCTACGAGCAGTACTTC	CASSQGQGTVYEQYF
TRBV19	TRBJ1-1	.	.	TGTGCCAGTAGTATTCCTCGACTAACTGAAGCTTTCTTT	CASSIPRLTEAFF
TRBV9	TRBJ2-3	.	TRBD2	TGTGCCAGCAGCGAGTCTAGCGGGAGGGGGTCAGATACGCAGTATTTT	CASSESSGRGSDTQYF
TRBV9	TRBJ2-5	few	.	TGTGCCAGCAGCGTACTGCCAGTCCGAGAGACCCAGTACTTC	CASSVLPVRETQYF
TRBV9	TRBJ2-1	.	.	TGTGCCAGCAGCGCCAGAGACGGGATCCCAGGTGGCGAGCAGTTCTTC	CASSARDGIPGGEQFF
TRBV5-1	TRBJ1-5	.	TRBD1	TGCGCCAGCAGCACAGGGGATAGCAATCAGCCCCAGCATTTT	CASSTGDSNQPQHF
TRBV6-5	TRBJ2-5	.	TRBD2	TGTGCCAGCAGTTCGGGACTAGCGGGGGACCCAGAGACCCAGTACTTC	CASSSGLAGDPETQYF
TRBV11-2	TRBJ2-5	few	.	TGTGCCAGCAGCCCCAGCCCCCGCGGGGATGATGTGAAGACCCAGTACTTC	CASSPSPRGDDVKTQYF
TRBV6-1	TRBJ2-3	few	TRBD2	TGTGCCAGCAGTACTAGCGGGGAGGGGGATACGCAGTATTTT	CASSTSGEGDTQYF
TRBV9	TRBJ2-2	.	.	TGTGCCAGCAGCGTAGCCGCCGGCACCGGGGAGCTGTTTTTT	CASSVAAGTGELFF
TRBV5-1	TRBJ2-7	.	.	TGCGCCAGCAGCTTGGGTACAGGGATATACGAGCAGTACTTC	CASSLGTGIYEQYF
TRBV7-9	TRBJ2-2	few	.	TGTGCCACAAAAAGCGCTCGCGGGGAGCTGTTTTTT	CATKSARGELFF